This TCR beta chain was recovered during a study of blood T cell repertoires in COVID-19. Study-level background: Material from acute and convalescent COVID-19 was sourced from the United States, Italy and Spain. T cells, B-cell-depleted T cells, or PBMCs supplied cDNA or gDNA.

V was pared by 6 bases and J by 3 bases, with 5 bases of the junction left unmatched. The germline V gene encodes CDR1 LNHDA and CDR2 SQIVND (reference sequence). This CDR3 has 15 amino acids. Original analysis: It was from reference gene primer amplification that nucleated cell counts were estimated. Sequencing was performed with immunoSEQ multiplex PCR; in TCRdb, only in-frame clones are kept and a portion is missing. That table gives V, J and clone size, and the DNA gave D and trimming. The sample carries approximately 360,000 clones, about 90% recorded once. The sequenced sample consisted of peripheral blood. The chain is built from TRBV19 and TRBJ2-7; 13 bases align to TRBD2. The TCR originated in a man aged 40-55 years with acute or convalescent COVID-19. CDR3 sequence reads: CASSWGLAGNYEQYF. CDR3 bases: TGTGCCAGTAGCTGGGGACTAGCGGGAAACTACGAGCAGTACTTC.